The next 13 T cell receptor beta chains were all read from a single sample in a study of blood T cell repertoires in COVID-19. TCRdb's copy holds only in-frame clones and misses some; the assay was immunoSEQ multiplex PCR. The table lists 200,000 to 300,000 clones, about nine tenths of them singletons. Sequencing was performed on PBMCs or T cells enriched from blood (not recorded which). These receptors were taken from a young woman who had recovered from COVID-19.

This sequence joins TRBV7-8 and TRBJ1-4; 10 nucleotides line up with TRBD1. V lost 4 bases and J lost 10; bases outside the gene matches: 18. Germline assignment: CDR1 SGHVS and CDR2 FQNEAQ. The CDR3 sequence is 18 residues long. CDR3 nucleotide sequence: TGTGCCAGCAGCTCCCCGGACAGGGGGTCCCCTCAGTTGGGAAAACTGTTTTTT. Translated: CASSSPDRGSPQLGKLFF.

In DNA, the CDR3 is TGTGCCAGCAGTTCTCCGGGACAGGGGGCGGGTGGCTACACCTTC. Translated: CASSSPGQGAGGYTF. The V call is TRBV6-5, the J call TRBJ1-2, with 12 bases fitting TRBD1. The CDR3 is made up of 15 amino acids. Germline values: CDR1 MNHEY, CDR2 SVGAGI. Germline trimming cut 4 bases from V and 7 bases from J; bases unmatched to any gene: 7.

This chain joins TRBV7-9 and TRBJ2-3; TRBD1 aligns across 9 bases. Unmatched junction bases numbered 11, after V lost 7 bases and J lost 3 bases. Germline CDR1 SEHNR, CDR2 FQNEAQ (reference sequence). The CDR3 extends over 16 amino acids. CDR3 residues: CASNRDRVSSTDTQYF. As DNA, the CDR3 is TGTGCCAGCAACCGGGACAGGGTGTCTAGTACAGATACGCAGTATTTT.

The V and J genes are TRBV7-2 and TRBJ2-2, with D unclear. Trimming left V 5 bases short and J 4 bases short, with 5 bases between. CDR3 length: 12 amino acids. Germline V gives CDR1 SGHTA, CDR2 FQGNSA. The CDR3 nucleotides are TGTGCCAGCAGCGCGTCCACCGGGGAGCTGTTTTTT. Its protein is CASSASTGELFF.

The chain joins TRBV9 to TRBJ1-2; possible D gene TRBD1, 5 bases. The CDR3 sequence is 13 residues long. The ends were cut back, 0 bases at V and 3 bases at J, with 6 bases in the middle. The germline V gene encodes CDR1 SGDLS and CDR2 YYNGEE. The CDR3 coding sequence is TGTGCCAGCAGCGTAGGACAGCACTATGGCTACACCTTC. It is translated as CASSVGQHYGYTF. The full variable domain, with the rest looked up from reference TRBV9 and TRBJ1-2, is DSGVTQTPKHLITATGQRVTLRCSPRSGDLSVYWYQQSLDQGLQFLIQYYNGEERAKGNILERFSAQQFPDLHSELNLSSLELGDSALYFCASSVGQHYGYTFGSGTRLTVV.

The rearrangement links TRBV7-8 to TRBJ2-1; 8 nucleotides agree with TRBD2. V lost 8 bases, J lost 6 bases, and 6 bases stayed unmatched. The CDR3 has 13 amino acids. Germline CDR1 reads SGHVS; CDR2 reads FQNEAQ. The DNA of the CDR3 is TGTGCCAGCGGGATCCGGGGGGGCAATGAGCAGTTCTTC. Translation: CASGIRGGNEQFF. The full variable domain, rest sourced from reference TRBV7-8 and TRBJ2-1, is GAGVSQSPRYKVAKRGQDVALRCDPISGHVSLFWYQQALGQGPEFLTYFQNEAQLDKSGLPSDRFFAERPEGSVSTLKIQRTQQEDSAVYLCASGIRGGNEQFFGPGTRLTVL.

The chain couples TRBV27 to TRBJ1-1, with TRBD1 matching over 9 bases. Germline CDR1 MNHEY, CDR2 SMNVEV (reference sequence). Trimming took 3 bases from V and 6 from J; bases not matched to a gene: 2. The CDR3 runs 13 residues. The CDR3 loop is CASSFDRGAEAFF. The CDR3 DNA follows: TGTGCCAGCAGTTTCGACAGGGGGGCTGAAGCTTTCTTT.

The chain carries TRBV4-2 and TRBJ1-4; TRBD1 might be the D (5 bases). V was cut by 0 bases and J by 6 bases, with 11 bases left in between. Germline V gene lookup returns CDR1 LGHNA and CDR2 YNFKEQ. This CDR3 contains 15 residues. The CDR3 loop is CASSQDRAGHEKLFF. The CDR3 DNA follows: TGTGCCAGCAGCCAAGACAGGGCGGGGCATGAAAAACTGTTTTTT.

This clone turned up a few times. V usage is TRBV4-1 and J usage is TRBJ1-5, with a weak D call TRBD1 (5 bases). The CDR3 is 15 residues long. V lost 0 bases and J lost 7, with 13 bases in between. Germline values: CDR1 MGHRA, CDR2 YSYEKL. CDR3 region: CASSQDGGLRQPQHF. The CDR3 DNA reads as TGCGCCAGCAGCCAAGACGGGGGGTTGAGGCAGCCCCAGCATTTT.

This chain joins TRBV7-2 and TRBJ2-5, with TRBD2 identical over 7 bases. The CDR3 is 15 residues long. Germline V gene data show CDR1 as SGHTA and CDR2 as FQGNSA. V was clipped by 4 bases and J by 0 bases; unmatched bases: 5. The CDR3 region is CASSSGLRNQETQYF. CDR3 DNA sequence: TGTGCCAGCAGCTCGGGACTACGAAACCAAGAGACCCAGTACTTC.

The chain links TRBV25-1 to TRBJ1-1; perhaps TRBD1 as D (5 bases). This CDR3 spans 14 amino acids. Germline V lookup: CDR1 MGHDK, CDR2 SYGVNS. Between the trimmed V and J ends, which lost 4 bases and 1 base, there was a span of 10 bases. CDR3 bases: TGTGCCAGCAGTGCTGACAGCTGGAACACTGAAGCTTTCTTT. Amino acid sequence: CASSADSWNTEAFF.

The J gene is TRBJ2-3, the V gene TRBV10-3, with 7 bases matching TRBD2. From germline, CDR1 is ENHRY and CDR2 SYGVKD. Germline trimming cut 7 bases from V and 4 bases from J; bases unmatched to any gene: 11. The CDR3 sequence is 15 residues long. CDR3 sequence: CAITQTVRGADTQYF. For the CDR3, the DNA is TGTGCCATCACCCAAACGGTCCGGGGGGCAGATACGCAGTATTTT.

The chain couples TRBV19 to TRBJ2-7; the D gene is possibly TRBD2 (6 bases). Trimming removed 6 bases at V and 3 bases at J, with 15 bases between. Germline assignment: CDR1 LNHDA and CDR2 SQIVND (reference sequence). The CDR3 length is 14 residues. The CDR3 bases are TGTGCCAGTAGCGGGGACTCTGGGGACTACGAGCAGTACTTC. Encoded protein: CASSGDSGDYEQYF.